One sample yielded the 21 T cell receptor beta chains listed below, sequenced in a study of beta chain features in type 1 diabetes. cDNA synthesis used the whole RNA isolate, giving expressed TCRB sequences. This table comes from immunoSEQ multiplex PCR, and its TCRdb copy is limited to in-frame clones, with some not included. The sample lists 10,000 to 15,000 clones; 40% to 55% were seen once. Sequencing was carried out using stem cell memory CD4+ T cells from blood. These receptors were taken from a man between 18 and 35 years old in good health.

The J gene is TRBJ1-2, the V gene TRBV30, with D maybe TRBD1 (6 bases). Per germline, CDR1 GTSNPN and CDR2 SVGIG (reference sequence). Trimming shortened V by 0 bases and J by 8 bases, and 13 bases separated the two germline ends. This CDR3 comprises 13 residues. In nucleotides, the CDR3 is TGTGCCTGGAGTGTCTCACAGGGACAAGGCTACACCTTC. It is translated as CAWSVSQGQGYTF.

The sample holds one count of this clone. The CDR3 reads CASSVARQGGSPLHF. Here the CDR3 DNA reads TGTGCCAGCAGTGTAGCGAGACAGGGAGGTTCACCCCTCCACTTT. V is TRBV6-1 and J is TRBJ1-6; TRBD1 matches at 7 bases. CDR3 length equals 15 residues. V lost 4 bases and J lost 9; bases outside the gene matches: 9. Germline values: CDR1 MNHNS, CDR2 SASEGT.

V usage is TRBV14 and J usage is TRBJ2-7; D unclear. The CDR3 has 15 residues. V dropped 0 bases and J dropped 0 bases, with 9 bases sitting between them. CDR1 is SGHDN and CDR2 is FVKESK in the germline V gene. The CDR3 protein is CASSQDRHNSYEQYF. CDR3 DNA sequence: TGTGCCAGCAGCCAAGATCGACATAACTCCTACGAGCAGTACTTC.

V usage is TRBV9 and J usage is TRBJ2-2, with a tentative D call TRBD2 (6 bases). The CDR3 is 17 amino acids. V was cut by 0 bases and J by 2 bases, with 14 bases left in between. Germline values: CDR1 SGDLS, CDR2 YYNGEE. The CDR3 loop is CASSVVMSGLNTGELFF. The DNA of the CDR3 is TGTGCCAGCAGCGTAGTAATGAGCGGACTAAACACCGGGGAGCTGTTTTTT.

This clone was seen a few times. The CDR3 sequence is CASSQVRTGGNYEQYF. DNA of the CDR3: TGTGCCAGCAGCCAAGTCAGAACAGGGGGCAATTACGAGCAGTACTTC. J is TRBJ2-7 and V is TRBV14; 9 bases are shared with TRBD1. There are 16 residues in the CDR3. CDR1 is SGHDN, CDR2 FVKESK, per germline. With V trimmed by 1 base and J by 4 bases, 8 bases remained unmatched.

This clone has a handful of counts. The chain is built from TRBV5-4 and TRBJ2-1; unclear D gene. V lost 4 bases and J 0 bases, leaving 14 bases between the germline ends. The CDR3 length is 16 residues. Germline CDR1 is SGHNT and CDR2 is YYREEE (reference sequence). CDR3 sequence: CASSPEVGRSYNEQFF. DNA of the CDR3: TGTGCCAGCAGCCCTGAGGTCGGTCGCTCCTACAATGAGCAGTTCTTC.

This clone has a handful of counts. The chain has TRBV7-2 and TRBJ2-3, with D unclear. Per the germline V gene, CDR1 is SGHTA and CDR2 is FQGNSA. The CDR3 consists of 12 residues. V lost 4 bases and J 4 bases, leaving 6 bases between the germline ends. CDR3 region: CASSWRADTQYF. The CDR3 DNA is TGTGCCAGCAGCTGGAGAGCAGATACGCAGTATTTT.

The rearrangement joins TRBV5-1 to TRBJ2-7; D is ambiguous. The V gene's germline CDR1 is SGHRS and CDR2 YFSETQ. There are 11 residues in the CDR3. Deletions cut 8 bases from V and 2 bases from J, with 8 bases between. The CDR3 loop reads CASKETYEQYF. The CDR3 DNA is TGCGCCAGTAAGGAGACCTACGAGCAGTACTTC.

The rearrangement links TRBV11-2 to TRBJ2-5; TRBD2 is a possible D gene (5 bases). V was cut by 5 bases and J by 2 bases, with 15 bases left in between. Germline V gene sequence: CDR1 SGHAT, CDR2 FQNNGV. The length of the CDR3 is 15 residues. This CDR3 reads CASSLAWLRQETQYF. In DNA, the CDR3 is TGTGCCAGCAGCCTAGCATGGTTGCGGCAAGAGACCCAGTACTTC.

The rearrangement links TRBV27 to TRBJ1-6; a weak D match, TRBD1 (5 bases). Germline V CDR1 and CDR2: MNHEY, SMNVEV (reference sequence). The V end was cut by 0 bases, the J end by 6 bases, with 12 bases between. This CDR3 has 16 amino acids. The CDR3 sequence: CASSLSRGTLNSPLHF. The CDR3 DNA is TGTGCCAGCAGTTTATCCCGGGGGACCCTTAATTCACCCCTCCACTTT.

The sample holds a few counts of this clone. V is TRBV7-9 and J is TRBJ2-6; TRBD1 agrees at 8 bases. There are 18 residues in the CDR3. CDR1 is SEHNR and CDR2 is FQNEAQ in the germline V gene (reference sequence). V shed 10 bases, J shed 2 bases, and the junction held 16 bases outside the gene matches. The CDR3 DNA sequence: TGTGCCACCCAGCCTCGGAAGCAGGGGGCGCCTGGGGCCAACGTCCTGACTTTC. It codes for CATQPRKQGAPGANVLTF.

The chain combines TRBV6-6 with TRBJ2-3; TRBD2 agrees at 13 bases. V shed 6 bases and J 7 bases; nucleotides not matched to a gene: 7. The CDR3 consists of 15 residues. Germline V gene data show CDR1 as MNHNY and CDR2 as SVGAGI (reference sequence). CDR3 in amino acids: CASSHRTSGGYTQYF. The CDR3, as DNA: TGTGCCAGCAGCCACCGGACTAGCGGGGGTTATACGCAGTATTTT.

The chain links TRBV6-5 to TRBJ2-7; D unclear. The CDR3 runs to 14 residues. The V end lost 5 bases, the J end lost 3 bases, and 14 bases lay between the germline ends. The germline V gene has CDR1 MNHEY and CDR2 SVGAGI. CDR3 sequence: CASSESPAVYEQYF. As DNA, the CDR3 is TGTGCCAGCAGTGAAAGTCCTGCGGTCTACGAGCAGTACTTC.

This clone was observed a single time. The V call is TRBV18, the J call TRBJ2-1; 7 positions agree with TRBD1. The CDR3 runs to 14 residues. V lost 6 bases and J lost 6; bases outside the gene matches: 8. The V gene's germline CDR1 is KGHSH and CDR2 LQKENI. The DNA for the CDR3 is TGTGCCAGCTCTCCCACGACAGGGCCCAATGAGCAGTTCTTC. Translation: CASSPTTGPNEQFF.

The chain recombines TRBV7-2 with TRBJ2-5; D is unresolved. Looked up from germline, CDR1 is SGHTA and CDR2 is FQGNSA. V was clipped by 1 base and J by 6 bases, with 12 bases between them. The CDR3 length is 14 residues. CDR3 sequence: CASSLDSRAQTQYF. CDR3 coding DNA: TGTGCCAGCAGCTTAGACAGCCGCGCTCAGACCCAGTACTTC.

This clone was seen a few times. The chain recombines TRBV11-2 with TRBJ2-5; D perhaps matches TRBD2 (6 bases). The CDR3 is 15 amino acids. Germline CDR1 is SGHAT and CDR2 is FQNNGV. V was pared by 1 base and J by 4 bases, with 13 bases between. CDR3 sequence reads: CASSLVFRGRETQYF. The DNA for the CDR3 is TGTGCCAGCAGCTTAGTCTTTCGGGGGAGAGAGACCCAGTACTTC.

This chain uses TRBV15 with TRBJ1-2; tentatively, D is TRBD1 (5 bases). CDR1 is LNHNV, CDR2 YYDKDF, per germline (reference sequence). The CDR3 consists of 18 residues. Trimming took 1 base from V and 1 from J, leaving 19 bases between them. As DNA, the CDR3 is TGTGCCACCAGCAGAGGAGCCACCACGGGGGGGATTAACTATGGCTACACCTTC. It encodes CATSRGATTGGINYGYTF.

The chain combines TRBV18 with TRBJ2-5, with a weak D call TRBD1 (5 bases). The DNA end is more similar to TRBJ2-7, so the J call may be wrong. CDR3 length: 16 residues. Per the germline V gene, CDR1 is KGHSH and CDR2 is LQKENI. CDR3 sequence (DNA): TGTGCCAGCTCACCAGTCTACCCAGGGATCTCCTACGAGCAGTACTTC. This gives the protein CASSPVYPGISYEQYF.

Here the CDR3 reads CASSSRTSQNTGELFF. The CDR3 DNA follows: TGTGCCAGCAGCTCCCGGACTAGTCAAAACACCGGGGAGCTGTTTTTT. The chain couples TRBV7-9 to TRBJ2-2; 7 nucleotides align to TRBD2. Germline V lookup: CDR1 SEHNR, CDR2 FQNEAQ (reference sequence). V lost 4 bases to trimming and J lost 2 bases; unmatched junction nucleotides: 7. The CDR3 has 16 residues.

V and J are TRBV18 and TRBJ1-5; the D is unclear. Deletions cut 3 bases from V and 1 base from J, with 10 bases between. The germline V gene encodes CDR1 KGHSH and CDR2 LQKENI. The CDR3 has 15 residues. The CDR3 region is CASSPAVVSNQPQHF. For the CDR3, the DNA is TGTGCCAGCTCACCCGCGGTTGTCAGCAATCAGCCCCAGCATTTT.

This clone appeared a few times. The V call is TRBV29-1, the J call TRBJ2-2, with TRBD2 identical over 11 bases. The CDR3 runs 15 residues. In germline, CDR1 is SQVTM, CDR2 ANQGSEA. J was trimmed by 6 bases and V by 3 bases; bases with no gene match: 6. CDR3 nucleotides: TGCAGCGTTGAGGTAGCGGGGGGGCCCCCCGGGGAGCTGTTTTTT. As protein: CSVEVAGGPPGELFF.